The 5 T cell receptor beta chains in this list originate from one sample, sequenced in a study of T cell changes during pregnancy in multiple sclerosis. Measured with immunoSEQ multiplex PCR; TCRdb has only the in-frame clones, and not every one. Of 84,000 or so clones in the sample, 94% were seen once. The sequenced sample was peripheral blood, obtained in the third trimester of pregnancy. The source is a female donor with multiple sclerosis, enrolled in a pregnancy study.

The V gene is TRBV9, the J gene TRBJ2-3, with TRBD2 identical over 8 bases. J gave up 4 bases and V 4 bases, and 11 bases lay outside the gene matches. CDR1 is SGDLS, CDR2 YYNGEE, per germline. There are 16 residues in the CDR3. CDR3 DNA: TGTGCCAGCAGCCCCGGGCGGGGGGCAGGGTCAGATACGCAGTATTTT. Amino acids: CASSPGRGAGSDTQYF.

The chain combines TRBV19 with TRBJ2-7, with D possibly matching TRBD2 (5 bases). CDR3 length: 14 amino acids. With 6 bases removed from V and 1 base from J, the gap between germline ends came to 13 bases. Germline lookup yields CDR1 LNHDA and CDR2 SQIVND (reference sequence). The CDR3 DNA is TGTGCCAGTAGCGGGAAGGAGACGTCCTACGAGCAGTACTTC. This codes for CASSGKETSYEQYF.

This chain uses TRBV11-2 with TRBJ2-1; 15 nucleotides agree with TRBD2. Germline loops: CDR1 SGHAT, CDR2 FQNNGV. J lost 13 bases, V lost 2 bases, and 6 bases had no gene match. The CDR3 has 15 residues. DNA for the CDR3: TGTGCCAGCAGCTTAATCGGGACTAGCGGGGGGAACCAGTTCTTC. Protein sequence: CASSLIGTSGGNQFF. Drawing the rest from reference TRBV11-2 and TRBJ2-1, the complete variable domain is EAGVAQSPRYKIIEKRQSVAFWCNPISGHATLYWYQQILGQGPKLLIQFQNNGVVDDSQLPKDRFSAERLKGVDSTLKIQPAKLEDSAVYLCASSLIGTSGGNQFFGPGTRLTVL.

This chain connects TRBV5-1 to TRBJ1-1, with D perhaps matching TRBD1 (6 bases). CDR3 size: 15 residues. CDR1 and CDR2 (germline): SGHRS, YFSETQ. V was trimmed by 4 bases and J by 4 bases, leaving 17 bases between them. CDR3 loop: CASSETQGPRTEAFF. The CDR3 bases are TGCGCCAGCAGCGAAACTCAGGGGCCGCGCACTGAAGCTTTCTTT. Based on the CDR3 plus reference TRBV5-1 and TRBJ1-1, the full variable domain is KAGVTQTPRYLIKTRGQQVTLSCSPISGHRSVSWYQQTPGQGLQFLFEYFSETQRNKGNFPGRFSGRQFSNSRSEMNVSTLELGDSALYLCASSETQGPRTEAFFGQGTRLTVV.

J is TRBJ2-3 and V is TRBV5-1; the match to TRBD2 covers 8 bases. This CDR3 is built from 15 residues. V dropped 0 bases and J dropped 4; count of bases not matched to a gene: 4. Germline loops: CDR1 SGHRS, CDR2 YFSETQ. Written as DNA, the CDR3 is TGCGCCAGCAGCTTGGGACTAGCGATCGCAGATACGCAGTATTTT. The encoded protein is CASSLGLAIADTQYF.